The present T cell receptor beta chain was sequenced within a study of glioma-infiltrating T cells after dendritic cell vaccination. Time point specified: after dendritic cell vaccination, including at tumor progression/relapse. Selection required adequate fresh-frozen tumor tissue plus more than two years' survival data. Blood PBMC samples: pre-vaccination, two weeks post third vaccination, and at tumor progression. Primers: 60 V beta forward and 13 J beta reverse. Clones were read by immunoSEQ multiplex PCR, and TCRdb kept only the in-frame ones, dropping some. Among more than 85,000 clones listed, 90% were seen once. The V gene end was trimmed by 2 bases and the J gene end by 2 bases; junction bases not matched to a gene: 5. The length of the CDR3 is 16 residues. From germline, CDR1 is SGHRS and CDR2 YFSETQ.

This receptor was obtained from a human donor with glioblastoma. This chain connects TRBV5-1 to TRBJ2-2; 8 bases map to TRBD1. The specimen was blood, collected after dendritic cell vaccination. The CDR3 sequence is CASSFDRGGNTGELFF. CDR3 DNA sequence: TGCGCCAGCAGCTTTGACAGGGGCGGTAACACCGGGGAGCTGTTTTTT.